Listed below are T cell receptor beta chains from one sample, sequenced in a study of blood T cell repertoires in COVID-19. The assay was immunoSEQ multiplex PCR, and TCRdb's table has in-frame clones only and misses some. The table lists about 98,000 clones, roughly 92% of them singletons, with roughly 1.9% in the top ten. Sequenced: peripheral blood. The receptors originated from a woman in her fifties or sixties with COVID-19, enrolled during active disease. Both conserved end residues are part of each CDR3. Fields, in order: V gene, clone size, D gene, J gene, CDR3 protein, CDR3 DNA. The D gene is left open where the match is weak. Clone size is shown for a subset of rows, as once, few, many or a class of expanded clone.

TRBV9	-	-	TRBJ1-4	CASSVAGGAGREKLFF	TGTGCCAGCAGCGTAGCTGGGGGGGCAGGGCGGGAAAAACTGTTTTTT
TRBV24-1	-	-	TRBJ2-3	CATSDLSGTDTQYF	TGTGCCACCAGTGATTTGTCGGGTACAGATACGCAGTATTTT
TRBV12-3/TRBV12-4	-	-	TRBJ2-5	CASTRGETQYF	TGTGCCAGCACCCGGGGGGAGACCCAGTACTTC
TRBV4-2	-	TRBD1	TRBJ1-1	CASSQDELQGDTEAFF	TGTGCCAGCAGCCAAGACGAACTACAGGGGGACACTGAAGCTTTCTTT
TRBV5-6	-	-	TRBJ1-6	CASSLLVQPLHF	TGTGCCAGCAGCTTATTAGTCCAACCCCTCCACTTT
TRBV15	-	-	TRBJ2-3	CATSSPGTSSLYTPDTQYF	TGTGCCACCAGCAGCCCCGGGACATCCTCCCTATACACTCCAGATACGCAGTATTTT
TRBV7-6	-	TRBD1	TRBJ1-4	CASSFQGAATNEKLFF	TGTGCCAGCAGCTTCCAGGGGGCTGCAACTAATGAAAAACTGTTTTTT
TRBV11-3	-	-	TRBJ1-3	CASSLFSSPQASRNTIYF	TGTGCCAGCAGCTTATTTTCCTCCCCACAGGCTTCGCGAAACACCATATATTTT
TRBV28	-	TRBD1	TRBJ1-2	CASMGQGPYGYTF	TGTGCCAGCATGGGACAGGGGCCCTATGGCTACACCTTC
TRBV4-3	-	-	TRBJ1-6	CASSLASDNSPLHF	TGCGCCAGCAGCCTCGCCAGCGACAATTCACCCCTCCACTTT
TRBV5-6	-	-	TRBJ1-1	CASSLVPRNTEAFF	TGTGCCAGCAGCTTGGTCCCTCGGAACACTGAAGCTTTCTTT
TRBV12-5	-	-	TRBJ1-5	CASGLVLGGSSNQPQHF	TGTGCTAGTGGTTTGGTACTTGGAGGGAGTAGCAATCAGCCCCAGCATTTT
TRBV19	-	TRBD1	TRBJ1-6	CASSRRDSDNSPLHF	TGTGCCAGTAGCCGCCGGGACAGCGATAATTCACCCCTCCACTTT
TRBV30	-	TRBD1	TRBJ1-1	CAWSDTGANTEAFF	TGTGCCTGGAGTGACACAGGGGCAAACACTGAAGCTTTCTTT
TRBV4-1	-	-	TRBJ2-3	CASSQAGLLGTDTQYF	TGCGCCAGCAGCCAAGCAGGACTCCTGGGCACAGATACGCAGTATTTT
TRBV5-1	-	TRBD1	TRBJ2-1	CASSQTGTGLRNEQFF	TGCGCCAGCAGCCAAACCGGGACAGGGTTAAGGAATGAGCAGTTCTTC
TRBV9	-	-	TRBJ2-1	CASSGGPEKGGIEQFF	TGTGCCAGCAGCGGAGGGCCGGAGAAAGGCGGAATCGAGCAGTTCTTC
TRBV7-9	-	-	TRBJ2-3	CASSLSSQGIGTDTQYF	TGTGCCAGCAGCCTCTCTTCCCAGGGCATTGGTACAGATACGCAGTATTTT
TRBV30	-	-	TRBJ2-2	CAWRGPNTGELFF	TGTGCCTGGAGGGGCCCGAACACCGGGGAGCTGTTTTTT
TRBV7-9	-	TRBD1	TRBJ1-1	CASSSPGQGVKTEAFF	TGTGCCAGCAGCTCTCCGGGACAGGGAGTAAAAACTGAAGCTTTCTTT
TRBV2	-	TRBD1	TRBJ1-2	CASSVLGQGEKGYTF	TGTGCCAGCAGTGTTCTAGGACAGGGGGAGAAAGGCTACACCTTC
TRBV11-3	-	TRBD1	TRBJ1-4	CASSLVGGLSEKLFF	TGTGCCAGCAGCTTAGTAGGGGGCCTTTCTGAAAAACTGTTTTTT
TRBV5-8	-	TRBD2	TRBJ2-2	CASTSWGGYTGELFF	TGTGCCAGCACTTCCTGGGGGGGGTACACCGGGGAGCTGTTTTTT
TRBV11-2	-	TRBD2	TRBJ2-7	CASSFPALAGKQYF	TGTGCCAGCAGCTTCCCGGCGCTAGCGGGGAAACAGTACTTC
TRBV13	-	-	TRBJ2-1	CASSLGRGYNEQFF	TGTGCCAGCAGCTTAGGCCGCGGCTACAATGAGCAGTTCTTC
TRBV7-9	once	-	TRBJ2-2	CASSFGVGELFF	TGTGCCAGTTCCTTCGGGGTCGGGGAGCTGTTTTTT
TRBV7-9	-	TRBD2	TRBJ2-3	CASSFRTSGDTQYF	TGTGCCAGCAGCTTCCGGACTAGCGGCGATACGCAGTATTTT
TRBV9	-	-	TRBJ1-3	CASSVYGSGNTIYF	TGTGCCAGCAGCGTATACGGCTCTGGAAACACCATATATTTT
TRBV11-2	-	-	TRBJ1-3	CASSYRDGVYGNTIYF	TGTGCCAGCAGCTACAGGGACGGGGTTTATGGAAACACCATATATTTT
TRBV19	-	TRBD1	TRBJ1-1	CASRTGGGTEAFF	TGTGCCAGTAGGACAGGGGGTGGCACTGAAGCTTTCTTT
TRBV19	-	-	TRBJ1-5	CASSIRPGRQPQHF	TGTGCCAGTAGTATAAGACCGGGAAGACAGCCCCAGCATTTT
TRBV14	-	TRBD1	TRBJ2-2	CASSAGTGFTGELFF	TGTGCCAGCAGCGCCGGGACAGGGTTCACCGGGGAGCTGTTTTTT
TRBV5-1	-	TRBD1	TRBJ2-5	CASSRRTGYQETQYF	TGCGCCAGCAGCCGCCGGACAGGGTACCAAGAGACCCAGTACTTC
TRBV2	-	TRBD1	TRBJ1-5	CASSESRGSNQPQHF	TGTGCCAGCAGTGAATCCAGGGGGAGCAATCAGCCCCAGCATTTT
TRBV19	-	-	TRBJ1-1	CASSIVGQGGVEAFF	TGTGCCAGTAGTATAGTCGGGCAGGGCGGGGTTGAAGCTTTCTTT
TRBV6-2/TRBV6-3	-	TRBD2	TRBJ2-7	CASSYQLGGSSYEQYF	TGTGCCAGCAGTTACCAGTTGGGGGGGTCCTCCTACGAGCAGTACTTC
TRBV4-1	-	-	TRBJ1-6	CASSHPGGLEAPLHF	TGCGCCAGCAGCCATCCCGGGGGGTTGGAGGCACCCCTCCACTTT
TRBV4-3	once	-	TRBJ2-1	CASSQDRSQQFF	TGCGCCAGCAGCCAAGATCGTTCCCAGCAGTTCTTC
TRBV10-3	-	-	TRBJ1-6	CAISESRISPLHF	TGTGCCATCAGTGAGTCGAGAATCTCACCCCTCCACTTT
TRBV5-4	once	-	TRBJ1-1	CASSPGGRSMNTEAFF	TGTGCCAGCAGCCCGGGGGGCCGTTCCATGAACACTGAAGCTTTCTTT
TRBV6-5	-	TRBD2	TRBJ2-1	CASNLAGGWNEQFF	TGTGCCAGCAATTTAGCGGGGGGCTGGAATGAGCAGTTCTTC
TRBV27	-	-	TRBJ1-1	CASSFGVPNTEAFF	TGTGCCAGCAGTTTCGGGGTTCCGAACACTGAAGCTTTCTTT
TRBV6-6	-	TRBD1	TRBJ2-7	CASTMTGRSDEQYF	TGTGCCAGCACCATGACAGGGCGGTCAGATGAGCAGTACTTC
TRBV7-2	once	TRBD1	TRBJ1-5	CASSPMTGGNQPQHF	TGTGCCAGCAGCCCGATGACAGGGGGGAATCAGCCCCAGCATTTT
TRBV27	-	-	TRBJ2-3	CASSFSGGGSTDTQYF	TGTGCCAGCAGTTTTAGCGGAGGGGGCTCCACAGATACGCAGTATTTT
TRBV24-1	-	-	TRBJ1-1	CATRGGDTEAFF	TGTGCCACCAGGGGAGGGGACACTGAAGCTTTCTTT
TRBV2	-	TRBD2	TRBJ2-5	CAKSGGGAGETQYF	TGTGCCAAGTCCGGCGGGGGGGCCGGAGAGACCCAGTACTTC
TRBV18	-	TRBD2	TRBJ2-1	CASSSSSGGAANEQFF	TGTGCCAGCTCTTCGAGTAGCGGGGGGGCGGCTAATGAGCAGTTCTTC
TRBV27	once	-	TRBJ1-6	CASSPLKGLNSPLHF	TGTGCCAGCAGTCCCTTGAAGGGACTTAATTCACCCCTCCACTTT
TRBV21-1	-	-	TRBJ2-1	CASSISLPFAYNEQFF	TGTGCCAGCAGCATTAGCCTACCCTTCGCCTACAATGAGCAGTTCTTC
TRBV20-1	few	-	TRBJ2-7	CSAWDSRVEYF	TGCAGTGCTTGGGACTCTCGAGTGGAGTACTTC
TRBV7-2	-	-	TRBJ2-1	CASRWQGLGDEQFF	TGTGCCAGCCGATGGCAGGGGTTAGGCGATGAGCAGTTCTTC
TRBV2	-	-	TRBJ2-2	CASSDGSTGELFF	TGTGCCAGCAGTGATGGGAGCACCGGGGAGCTGTTTTTT
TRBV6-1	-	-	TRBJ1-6	CASSEYQGGAPLHF	TGTGCCAGCAGTGAATACCAGGGAGGGGCACCCCTCCACTTT